The present entry profiles one T cell receptor beta chain with its context. Its antigen is unidentified. The same CDR3 can be traced to other DNA sequences in this sample. Sequenced material consisted of expressed TCRB transcripts (all of the isolated RNA was reverse transcribed). Clones were sequenced by immunoSEQ multiplex PCR, and TCRdb holds only the in-frame ones, with some missing. The sample lists about 160,000 clones; just over 8% were seen once. These data originate in a study of beta chain features in type 1 diabetes. Findings and caveats of the study: Type 1 diabetes patients had moderately but significantly shorter TCRB CDR3s in all four CD4+ subsets.

One heparinised blood draw, averaging about 116 mL, came from each donor. From germline, CDR1 is SGHTA and CDR2 FQGTGA. V lost 0 bases and J 3 bases, leaving 5 bases between the germline ends. The CDR3 loop spans 13 amino acids. This sequence originates from a woman aged 18 to 35 with type 1 diabetes. The sequenced sample consisted of central memory CD4+ T cells from blood. The rearrangement links TRBV7-3 to TRBJ2-5; TRBD2 is a possible D gene (5 bases). CDR3 protein: CASSLTGEETQYF. In DNA, the CDR3 is TGTGCCAGCAGCTTAACCGGGGAAGAGACCCAGTACTTC.